Each of the 13 T cell receptor beta chains below was sequenced from the same sample in a study of high-grade serous ovarian cancer treatment subgroups. Tumor samples were obtained before definitive surgery or chemotherapy. The method was immunoSEQ multiplex PCR; TCRdb's version includes in-frame clones alone and lacks a portion of them. This table has 35,000 to 45,000 clones, roughly 83% appearing once. The sequenced sample consisted of tumor tissue. The receptors here all came from a human donor with high-grade serous ovarian cancer.

V usage is TRBV4-1 and J usage is TRBJ2-1, with 7 positions matching TRBD1. The CDR3 is 15 residues long. CDR1 and CDR2 from the germline V gene are MGHRA and YSYEKL. Trimming took 0 bases from V and 6 from J; bases not matched to a gene: 5. The CDR3 sequence is CASSQDTGVRNEQFF. CDR3 in DNA: TGCGCCAGCAGCCAAGATACAGGGGTGCGCAATGAGCAGTTCTTC.

A remark on this clone: One end of the junction varies from germline; a read error may be responsible. The rearrangement uses TRBV10-3 and TRBJ2-3; the D gene is possibly TRBD2 (5 bases). Germline lookup yields CDR1 ENHRY and CDR2 SYGVKD. The CDR3 length is 14 residues. The DNA for the CDR3 is TGTGCCACCAGTCCCGAGCGGAACACAGATACGCAGTATTTT. This gives the protein CATSPERNTDTQYF.

The chain employs TRBV7-9 and TRBJ2-1, with 10 bases identical to TRBD2. With 1 base clipped from V and 6 bases from J, the junction kept 6 bases outside the gene matches. In germline, CDR1 is SEHNR, CDR2 FQNEAQ (reference sequence). CDR3 length equals 16 residues. CDR3 in DNA: TGTGCCAGCAGCTTAGGGTCGGGACTAGCGAGCAATGAGCAGTTCTTC. Its protein product is CASSLGSGLASNEQFF.

The chain employs TRBV7-8 and TRBJ1-1, with TRBD1 matching over 7 bases. The V and J ends lost 3 bases and 7 bases, in that order; junction bases with no gene match: 5. This CDR3 is 13 amino acids long. Looked up from germline, CDR1 is SGHVS and CDR2 is FQNEAQ. The DNA of the CDR3 is TGTGCCAGCAGCTTTACAGGGGTCGGTGAAGCTTTCTTT. Translation: CASSFTGVGEAFF. Filled out from reference TRBV7-8 and TRBJ1-1, the complete variable domain reads GAGVSQSPRYKVAKRGQDVALRCDPISGHVSLFWYQQALGQGPEFLTYFQNEAQLDKSGLPSDRFFAERPEGSVSTLKIQRTQQEDSAVYLCASSFTGVGEAFFGQGTRLTVV.

The chain couples TRBV27 to TRBJ1-5, with D possibly being TRBD1 (6 bases). CDR1 is MNHEY and CDR2 is SMNVEV in the germline V gene (reference sequence). The CDR3 spans 14 residues. V lost 1 base and J lost 7, with 11 bases in between. Written as DNA, the CDR3 is TGTGCCAGCAGTTTATTTCAGGGGAGCCAGCCCCAGCATTTT. Translation gives CASSLFQGSQPQHF.

The chain combines TRBV27 with TRBJ2-1, with 14 bases fitting TRBD2. Germline values: CDR1 MNHEY, CDR2 SMNVEV (reference sequence). The CDR3 sequence is 17 residues long. Trimming removed 4 bases from V and 7 bases from J; junction bases left unmatched: 9. The CDR3 spells CASSSPKGLAGENEQFF. Here the CDR3 DNA reads TGTGCCAGCAGTTCCCCAAAGGGACTAGCGGGAGAAAATGAGCAGTTCTTC.

The chain combines TRBV4-2 with TRBJ2-7; D is possibly TRBD2 (6 bases). Germline CDR1 is LGHNA and CDR2 is YNFKEQ. There are 14 residues in the CDR3. V lost 4 bases and J lost 5, with 15 bases in between. CDR3 region: CASSPSPGVHEQYF. The CDR3 DNA reads as TGTGCCAGCAGCCCAAGTCCGGGGGTCCACGAGCAGTACTTC.

In DNA, the CDR3 is TGCGCCAGCAGCCCTCCTCCGACTAGCGGGTCCACAGATACGCAGTATTTT. Its protein is CASSPPPTSGSTDTQYF. This sequence joins TRBV5-1 and TRBJ2-3; 10 bases are a match to TRBD2. The CDR3 has 17 amino acids. Per the germline V gene, CDR1 is SGHRS and CDR2 is YFSETQ. V trimming: 4 bases; J trimming: 2 bases; junction bases outside the gene matches: 10. Filled out from reference TRBV5-1 and TRBJ2-3, the complete variable domain reads KAGVTQTPRYLIKTRGQQVTLSCSPISGHRSVSWYQQTPGQGLQFLFEYFSETQRNKGNFPGRFSGRQFSNSRSEMNVSTLELGDSALYLCASSPPPTSGSTDTQYFGPGTRLTVL.

In its sample, this clone was seen a few times. The V call is TRBV29-1, the J call TRBJ1-1; D ambiguous. The ends were cut back, 7 bases at V and 1 base at J, with 7 bases in the middle. The CDR3 loop spans 11 amino acids. Germline CDR1 and CDR2: SQVTM and ANQGSEA. CDR3 in amino acids: CSGEENTEAFF. CDR3 bases: TGCAGCGGCGAGGAGAACACTGAAGCTTTCTTT.

The chain joins TRBV5-4 to TRBJ2-7; 8 nucleotides agree with TRBD1. The CDR3 runs 16 residues. In germline, CDR1 is SGHNT, CDR2 YYREEE (reference sequence). Trimming cost V 4 bases and J 0 bases; bases outside gene matches: 9. The DNA of the CDR3 is TGTGCCAGCAGCGGTCCAGGGGGCAGGAGCTCCTACGAGCAGTACTTC. It specifies CASSGPGGRSSYEQYF. The whole variable domain, remainder taken from reference TRBV5-4 and TRBJ2-7, is ETGVTQSPTHLIKTRGQQVTLRCSSQSGHNTVSWYQQALGQGPQFIFQYYREEENGRGNFPPRFSGLQFPNYSSELNVNALELDDSALYLCASSGPGGRSSYEQYFGPGTRLTVT.

The V gene is TRBV30, the J gene TRBJ2-3; tentatively, D is TRBD1 or TRBD2 (6 bases each). The CDR3 is 14 amino acids. Germline V gives CDR1 GTSNPN, CDR2 SVGIG (reference sequence). Trimming removed 5 bases at V and 1 base at J, with 13 bases between. The CDR3 DNA follows: TGTGCCTGGTCGGAGGGGGTCGGCACAGATACGCAGTATTTT. As protein: CAWSEGVGTDTQYF.

This clone was found a few times. V gene TRBV7-9 combines with J gene TRBJ2-5; maybe TRBD2 (6 bases). The V and J ends lost 2 bases and 2 bases respectively, with 12 bases between them. The CDR3 contains 15 residues. Germline CDR1 reads SEHNR; CDR2 reads FQNEAQ (reference sequence). The DNA of the CDR3 is TGTGCCAGCAGCTTACAGGCGGGGCAGCAAGAGACCCAGTACTTC. Protein sequence: CASSLQAGQQETQYF.

The rearrangement joins TRBV6-6 to TRBJ2-5; perhaps TRBD2 as D (5 bases). The germline V gene has CDR1 MNHNY and CDR2 SVGAGI (reference sequence). V lost 1 base, J lost 0 bases, and 6 bases lay in between. This CDR3 comprises 14 residues. Here the CDR3 reads CASSYWRDQETQYF. The DNA for the CDR3 is TGTGCCAGCAGTTACTGGCGGGACCAAGAGACCCAGTACTTC.